A single T cell receptor beta chain is shown here with its context. Its target antigen remains unknown. No much larger clone exists at a distance of one base, and base qualities are not known. This sample is drawn from a study of cytomegalovirus exposure and HLA in healthy donors (dated by TCRdb to about 2017). About the full investigation: An earlier analysis of about 560 of the donors reported 276 Gb of sequence data and 117 million unique TCR beta sequences obtained from 180 million or so T cells. An early release that covered fewer than 750 HLA-typed donors contained about 300 gigabases of sequencing data and about 84 million unique TCR sequences. Of the roughly 430 genotyped donors, over 70% fell in the genetic ancestry cluster associated with self-reported Caucasian donors. The study was designed to test whether signatures of past pathogen exposure could be identified by cataloging public T cell receptors. The T cell repertoires of 670 or so subjects were profiled by immunosequencing and related to cytomegalovirus serostatus. A separate validation cohort of roughly 120 different subjects was used in addition to the roughly 620-subject first cohort. The study combined high-throughput TCR immunosequencing, statistical association of individual TCRs with disease status, and machine learning to predict cytomegalovirus infection status. To study patterns of TCR occurrence, a later analysis re-analyzed previously published TCR beta repertoires from 500 to 850 donors and added high-resolution HLA genotyping. Rather than drawing on any new phenotypic data, the later analysis identified candidate immune exposures from TCR beta sequences and the way those sequences occurred across donors. An earlier analysis of a few hundred of the donors applied high-throughput TCR beta sequencing to assess whether each TCR beta V gene segment acted as functional or pseudogenic. Donor age, sex, ethnicity and CMV serostatus were compiled alongside the repertoire data. A later genetic analysis took genome-wide SNP genotypes for about three fifths of the roughly 670 donors and used that subset as a discovery cohort. All discovery cohort repertoires had been generated on a single sequencing platform. HLA typing covered class I and class II loci at four-digit resolution. Typing coverage varied by locus: roughly 620-640 donors for A, B, C, DRB1 and DQB1; roughly 520 for DQA1; around 570 for DPA1; around 490 for DPB1. Roughly 5 DR-DQ haplotypes were handled as single units for association and clustering, since linkage in the cohort was strong. Across approximately 400 genotyped donors of the cohort, an average of about 220,000 unique TCR beta nucleotide sequences per donor were sequenced, and roughly 20% of those sequences were non-productive.

The receptor library was made with the immunoSEQ multiplex PCR assay. A mixture of 60 forward primers for TCR Vbeta segments and 13 reverse primers for TCR Jbeta segments was used in the multiplex PCR. A multiplex PCR assay on genomic DNA amplified the CDR3 region of rearranged TCR beta genes. The amplified TCR beta libraries were sequenced on the Illumina HiSeq System as 87-base-pair reads. The authors processed their data as follows. In a later analysis, 70 million to 95 million unique TCR beta chains were counted across the roughly 670 repertoires, and about 9.9 million of these chains were shared by at least two donors. To remove PCR and sequencing errors, raw reads were error-corrected and collapsed into unique sequences using a nearest-neighbor algorithm that merged closely related sequences. V, D and J gene segments were assigned by aligning CDR3 sequences to IMGT reference sequences. For a sequence to be retained, a match of at least six nucleotides was required to both a V gene segment and a J gene segment. Rearrangements were classified as productive when the CDR3 lacked stop codons and remained in frame with V and J, and all other rearrangements were classified as non-productive. CDR3 was defined by IMGT convention, running from the second conserved V-encoded cysteine to the conserved J-encoded phenylalanine. The earlier analysis of about 590 of the donors excluded sequences that lacked an unambiguous match to a single V gene segment. An earlier analysis of some 500 of the donors classified V segments as functional when productive rearrangements were above 56.7% and as segregating when the standard deviation between donors was above 5%. A statistical classification framework was developed to diagnose cytomegalovirus status using the catalog of TCR beta chain sequences. In a later analysis, V and J genes were assigned by comparing TCR nucleotide sequences against IMGT/GENE-DB human TR gene sequences. Using the TCRdist pipeline, a later analysis assigned CDR3 sequences along with most-parsimonious VDJ recombination scenarios. In a later analysis, each TCR beta chain was defined by its CDR3 amino acid sequence together with its V-gene family, and reads without a unique V-gene family were excluded. To address suspected cross-contamination and a sequencing artifact, a later analysis removed 450 to 700 highly shared, low-generation-probability nucleotide sequences. In a later analysis, a clonal expansion index for each public chain was calculated from normalized within-repertoire ranks of inferred template counts. Generation probabilities in a later analysis came from a VDJ recombination model fitted to out-of-frame rearrangements, and those results were checked against IGoR. In a later analysis, TCR-TCR, TCR-HLA and TCR-CMV co-occurrence was scored with hypergeometric tests, and a repertoire-size bias correction was applied to TCR pairs. A later analysis estimated false discovery rates by permuting HLA or CMV assignments 20 times. In a later analysis, co-occurring TCRs were grouped using DBSCAN, and TCRdist sequence similarity was added for clustering within HLA-allele-positive subsets. Repertoires with fewer than 30,000 or more than 120,000 public chains were left out of co-occurrence clustering, as were four to six repertoires with anomalous nucleotide sharing. The clones in this table, taken by TCRdb from immuneACCESS, are in-frame only. Not every clone is retained; where verified, under half of the shortfall comes from an unresolved V gene, and the cause of the rest is unknown. V, J and clone size reflect that table, while D and trimming were determined from the DNA. The sample data list approximately 160,000 clones, and roughly 82% of these were observed just once. The leading ten clones occupy 5.7% of the sample.

The CDR3 spans 16 residues, from the cysteine through the phenylalanine. Only CDR3 DNA is held: 48 bases, read in frame from base 1. Looking up the germline V gene yields CDR1 SGHVS and CDR2 FQNEAQ. Trimming takes 8 bases off V and 0 bases off J; junction bases not matched to a gene: 6. The cohort comprised fewer than 750 healthy bone marrow donors. At the time of sampling, all cohort members were nominally healthy, though unrecorded immune exposures were likely present. The donor was CMV seropositive and was included in the group of approximately 300 seropositive cohort members. A peripheral blood sample was provided by each donor, and peripheral blood mononuclear cells were used for TCR beta sequencing. The Qiagen DNeasy Blood Extraction Kit was used to extract genomic DNA from the blood cell samples. Broader findings and caveats from the paper: Across donors, most TCR sequences were observed very rarely, whereas some public TCRs were present in many individuals. Cytomegalovirus status was reported to be diagnosed by the classifier with high specificity and sensitivity in both the original and validation cohorts. In a later analysis, 16,951 TCR beta sequences were associated with specific HLA alleles at a false discovery rate of 0.05. A total of 150 or so TCR beta chains were listed by the study as associated with cytomegalovirus. A later analysis found that HLA-associated TCR beta chains were more clonally expanded and had lower generation probabilities than equally common non-associated chains. In a later analysis, most CMV-associated TCR beta chains were found to appear HLA-restricted, with HLA associations seemingly driven largely by CMV exposure. Only TCR beta chains were sequenced in this cohort, and the absence of alpha or paired-chain data limited detectable features. Some IMGT-functional V segments, including TRBV6-2 and TRBV6-3, could not be distinguished by the 87-base-pair reads and were therefore excluded. The only immune exposure information available for the cohort was CMV serostatus. Three of the identified cytomegalovirus-associated TCR beta chains were confirmed in vitro to be specific for cytomegalovirus antigens. A later genetic analysis reported fewer N-insertions in productive TCRs among donors in an Asian-associated ancestry cluster than the roughly 700-donor mean. A group of highly shared sequence variants was considered likely to be a technical artifact of the sequencing pipeline. Linkage disequilibrium might explain the correlated functional status among segregating V segments, but an unknown experimental factor could not be excluded. Because counts were too low, about 18 rarely observed V segments, including chromosome 9 orphons, were excluded from the earlier analysis of 587 of the donors. In an earlier analysis of over 550 of the donors, most TCR beta V segments were observed in productive rearrangements about 87% or about 30% of the time, broadly matching IMGT annotations. Because HLA typing was missing for some donors at each locus, association tests included only the typed subset. An association between a missense DCLRE1C variant and V-gene and J-gene trimming of TCR beta chains was found in a later genetic analysis and replicated in an independent cohort. Sequencing depth was assumed to be roughly uniform across donors in the presence/absence analyses, though that assumption may not hold. In a later analysis, several top co-occurrence clusters were reported to appear linked to parvovirus B19, influenza, CMV and Epstein-Barr virus. A later analysis found that TCR association rates varied across HLA loci, with DRB1 alleles showing the most associated TCRs and HLA-C alleles the fewest. A further reported finding was that TCR beta sequences accurately predicted the HLA-A and HLA-B alleles for most subjects in the first cohort. When HLA alleles, especially DR and DQ, strongly co-occurred, TCR associations were difficult to assign to individual alleles. The authors suggested that the approach could potentially be generalized to other disease states and immunological phenotypes.

The chain is assembled from TRBV7-8 and TRBJ2-4; 11 bases in the middle match TRBD2. This TCR derives from a man aged 25 to 40 in good health and CMV-seropositive. The sample taken for sequencing was PBMCs. In nucleotides, the sequence is TGTGCCAGCTCCCTAGCGGGAGGAGTAGCCAAAAACATTCAGTACTTC. This yields the protein CASSLAGGVAKNIQYF.